These 7 T cell receptor beta chains share one sample of origin, sequenced in a study of T cells in Graves' hyperthyroidism and ophthalmopathy. Amplified TCR beta CDR3 regions came from RNA transcripts. First-round RT-PCR targeting the TCR CDR3 was performed with the HTBI primer set. MiXCR, run by TCRdb on the multiplex PCR reads, gives a single entry per CDR3 protein. The sample records a few hundred thousand distinct CDR3 sequences, more than 15% being singletons. Sequenced material: blood. These receptors were obtained from a woman aged 25 to 39 with Graves' hyperthyroidism.

This chain uses TRBV9 with TRBJ1-3; no definite D call. V dropped 0 bases and J dropped 0 bases, with 7 bases sitting between them. The CDR3 runs to 15 residues. Germline-derived CDR1 and CDR2 are SGDLS and YYNGEE. CDR3 nucleotide sequence: TGTGCCAGCAGCGTAGCCAAGAACTCTGGAAACACCATATATTTT. It encodes CASSVAKNSGNTIYF.

The rearrangement joins TRBV27 to TRBJ2-5; tentative D call: TRBD2 (5 bases). V lost 6 bases and J 9 bases, leaving 17 bases between the germline ends. This CDR3 comprises 13 residues. Germline lookup yields CDR1 MNHEY and CDR2 SMNVEV (reference sequence). This chain's CDR3 is CASRKGGAEAQYF. CDR3 sequence (DNA): TGTGCCAGCAGAAAAGGAGGCGCGGAGGCCCAGTACTTC.

This clonotype has ten or more counts. The V gene is TRBV12-3 or TRBV12-4, the J gene TRBJ2-3; the D gene is possibly TRBD2 (5 bases). The CDR3 length is 15 residues. With 5 bases removed from V and 4 bases from J, the gap between germline ends came to 16 bases. The CDR3 protein is CASSALKGAADTQYF. The CDR3 DNA reads TGTGCCAGCAGTGCCCTCAAAGGAGCGGCAGATACGCAGTATTTT.

There are many counts of this clonotype. The chain carries TRBV7-3 and TRBJ2-3; the D gene could be TRBD1 or TRBD2 (6 bases each). V lost 1 base, J lost 3 bases, and 11 bases lay in between. The CDR3 sequence is 15 residues long. The V gene's germline CDR1 is SGHTA and CDR2 FQGTGA. The CDR3 region is CASSLIGGLTDTQYF. The CDR3 DNA sequence: TGTGCCAGCAGCTTAATTGGGGGGCTGACAGATACGCAGTATTTT. Complete variable domain (other parts from reference TRBV7-3 and TRBJ2-3): GAGVSQTPSNKVTEKGKYVELRCDPISGHTALYWYRQSLGQGPEFLIYFQGTGAADDSGLPNDRFFAVRPEGSVSTLKIQRTERGDSAVYLCASSLIGGLTDTQYFGPGTRLTVL.

J is TRBJ2-5 and V is TRBV20-1, with D possibly being TRBD2 (6 bases). Trimming shortened V by 5 bases and J by 5 bases, and 15 bases separated the two germline ends. The CDR3 is 13 amino acids. Germline-derived CDR1 and CDR2 are DFQATT and SNEGSKA (reference sequence). The CDR3 protein is CSAPEGVKETQYF. CDR3 DNA sequence: TGCAGTGCTCCGGAGGGAGTTAAGGAGACCCAGTACTTC.

Many counts were recorded for this clonotype. The rearrangement uses TRBV30 and TRBJ2-7; D possibly corresponds to TRBD2 (6 bases). CDR1 and CDR2 from the germline V gene are GTSNPN and SVGIG (reference sequence). The germline V and J ends were trimmed by 1 base and 2 bases, with 9 bases remaining between them. The CDR3 sequence is 13 residues long. CDR3 DNA sequence: TGTGCCTGGAGTGCCGGGAGCCCCTACGAGCAGTACTTC. It translates to CAWSAGSPYEQYF.

This clonotype was observed many times. The rearrangement joins TRBV7-2 to TRBJ2-5; a possible D gene is TRBD2 (5 bases). The CDR3 spans 15 residues. The V end lost 11 bases, the J end lost 2 bases, and 21 bases lay between the germline ends. Per the germline V gene, CDR1 is SGHTA and CDR2 is FQGNSA. Written as DNA, the CDR3 is TGTGCCGGGGAGAGGGCTCGAGGGCTTCAAGAGACCCAGTACTTC. This translates into CAGERARGLQETQYF. The full variable domain, its missing parts supplied by reference TRBV7-2 and TRBJ2-5, is GAGVSQSPSNKVTEKGKDVELRCDPISGHTALYWYRQSLGQGLEFLIYFQGNSAPDKSGLPSDRFSAERTGGSVSTLTIQRTQQEDSAVYLCAGERARGLQETQYFGPGTRLLVL.